This TCR beta chain originates from a study of shared clonotypes between healthy human individuals. Per germline, CDR1 MDHEN and CDR2 SYDVKM. The CDR3 extends over 13 amino acids. V was clipped by 1 base and J by 5 bases, with 6 bases between them. TCRdb keeps only in-frame clones here, not all; method: immunoSEQ multiplex PCR. This table holds 2 million to 2.5 million clones, roughly 92% found once. The rearrangement links TRBV28 to TRBJ2-1, with D uncertain. The sample comprised naive CD4+ T cells from PBMCs. This sample's subset: CD45RA+ positively selected. The source is a man in his late teens or twenties in good health. Some clones in this sample may be carry-over from other donors' samples. The DNA of the CDR3 is TGTGCCAGCAGTTTATTAGGGAACAATGAGCAGTTCTTC. Translating gives CASSLLGNNEQFF.